These T cell receptor beta chains were read from a single sample in a study of shared clonotypes between healthy human individuals. Libraries were prepared by immunoSEQ multiplex PCR; TCRdb keeps only in-frame clonotypes and omits some of them. Here the sample spans 800,000 to 1,200,000 clones, about 80% being singletons. The sample taken for sequencing was memory CD4+ T cells from PBMCs. The receptors shown here come from a young man in good health. Some clones in this sample may be carry-over from other donors' samples. Both conserved end residues are part of each CDR3.

TRBV5-1,TRBJ2-3,CASSLTSADTQYF
TRBV11-2,TRBJ2-3,CASSLVSSGGTDTQYF
TRBV5-4,TRBJ2-5,CASSSGTGFIETQYF
TRBV6-5,TRBJ2-5,CASSSTGGRLETQYF
TRBV2,TRBJ2-1,CASKRLAGVLEVRNEQFF
TRBV6-5,TRBJ2-1,CASSYRVSDYNEQFF
TRBV11-2,TRBJ2-5,CASSSRRLAGAETQYF
TRBV7-6,TRBJ2-7,CASSAPGVRYEQYF
TRBV7-9,TRBJ2-3,CASSSGQGRADTQYF
TRBV5-1,TRBJ1-4,CASSLDGVLASKLFF
TRBV28,TRBJ1-2,CASSLPGALYGYTF
TRBV27,TRBJ1-2,CASTFTKGQGRVHGYTF
TRBV7-2,TRBJ1-2,CASSLVRDGYTF
TRBV4-2,TRBJ2-5,CASSQAFRGSKGQETQYF
TRBV5-1,TRBJ2-1,CASSPIMPAGGRSSYNEQFF
TRBV15,TRBJ1-4,CATKHNEKLFF
TRBV7-8,TRBJ1-4,CASNLGGTGSNEKLFF
TRBV28,TRBJ2-7,CASKRGGLAGGYEQYF
TRBV7-8,TRBJ2-1,CASSLALRALYNEQFF
TRBV4-2,TRBJ1-2,CASSQDFEGALGYTF
TRBV28,TRBJ2-7,CASSSLGGSYEQYF
TRBV6-4,TRBJ2-5,CASSLTGAGSETQYF
TRBV5-6,TRBJ2-5,CASSLGLKETQYF
TRBV11-2,TRBJ2-1,CASSLGRTNEQFF
TRBV7-6,TRBJ2-1,CASSSEIAGGGYNEQFF
TRBV19,TRBJ1-3,CASSAVGSGNTIYF
TRBV2,TRBJ2-1,CASSSRLAGSYNEQFF
TRBV28,TRBJ1-1,CASWIQVGTEAFF
TRBV6-5,TRBJ2-3,CASRPGHGGGTQYF
TRBV5-5,TRBJ2-5,CASSAGYTEETQYF
TRBV29-1,TRBJ2-5,CSARAGGSGETQYF
TRBV7-3,TRBJ2-2,CASSLFNTGELFF
TRBV2,TRBJ2-5,CASSRQSQETQYF
TRBV2,TRBJ1-1,CASRKRETGPEAFF
TRBV18,TRBJ1-3,CASSPLWDKNSGNTIYF
TRBV28,TRBJ2-1,CASSLYSGTSYNEQFF
TRBV28,TRBJ2-7,CASSPGDRGVGVEYF
TRBV19,TRBJ1-4,CASSIQVNEKLFF
TRBV14,TRBJ2-2,CASSSGQAAGELFF
TRBV5-1,TRBJ1-2,CASSSARGGDGYTF
TRBV21-1,TRBJ2-1,CASSKEGRREDEQFF
TRBV27,TRBJ2-3,CATAGGLTRTDTQYF
TRBV18,TRBJ1-5,CASSQAGGNQPQHF
TRBV25-1,TRBJ1-2,CASSAIYPNPGGYTF
TRBV11-2,TRBJ2-3,CASSHSGLSTDTQYF